This T cell receptor (beta chain) was sequenced in a study of regulatory T cells in long-lasting Graves disease. The CDR3 is 13 residues long. Germline CDR1 reads MNHEY; CDR2 reads SMNVEV (reference sequence). Trimming removed 8 bases at V and 3 bases at J, with 11 bases between. About this clonotype itself: The antigen remains undetermined.

Sequencing libraries for TCR beta were prepared with iRepertoire HTBI primers and Arm-PCR of CDR3 regions. From the multiplex PCR reads, TCRdb called clonotypes with MiXCR, one entry per CDR3 protein. The sample lists around 320,000 distinct CDR3 sequences; approximately 16% were seen once. Documented time point: newly diagnosed GD, antithyroid drugs for less than 3 months. From RNA extracted from PBMCs, the TCR library was made. Study-wide results and limits: Persistent-disease Graves' patients showed less TCR diversity than new cases.

These data are also associated with another study on T cells in Graves' hyperthyroidism and ophthalmopathy. From that study: Hyperthyroidism patients were newly diagnosed, had disease duration under 2 months, and were aged 18 to 65 years. The model anticipated ophthalmopathy a median around 6 months pre-onset.

The chain carries TRBV27 and TRBJ2-4; unclear D gene. Source: peripheral blood mononuclear cells (PBMCs), taken at new diagnosis, from a patient treated with antithyroid drugs. The source of this sequence is a man between 35 and 55 years old with Graves disease. Here the CDR3 reads CASGSHFKNIQYF. In nucleotides, the CDR3 is TGTGCCAGCGGGTCCCACTTCAAAAACATTCAGTACTTC.